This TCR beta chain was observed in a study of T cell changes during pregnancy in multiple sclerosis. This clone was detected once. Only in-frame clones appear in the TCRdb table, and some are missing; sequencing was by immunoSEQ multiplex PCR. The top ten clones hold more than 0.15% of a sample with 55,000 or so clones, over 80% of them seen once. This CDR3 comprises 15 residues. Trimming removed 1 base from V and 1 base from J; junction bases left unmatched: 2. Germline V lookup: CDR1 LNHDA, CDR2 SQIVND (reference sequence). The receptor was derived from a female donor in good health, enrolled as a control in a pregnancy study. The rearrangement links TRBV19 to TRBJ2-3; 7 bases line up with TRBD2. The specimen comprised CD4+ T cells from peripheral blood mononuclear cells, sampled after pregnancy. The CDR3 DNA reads TGTGCCAGTAGTATAGCTGGGGGGGGCACAGATACGCAGTATTTT. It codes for CASSIAGGGTDTQYF.